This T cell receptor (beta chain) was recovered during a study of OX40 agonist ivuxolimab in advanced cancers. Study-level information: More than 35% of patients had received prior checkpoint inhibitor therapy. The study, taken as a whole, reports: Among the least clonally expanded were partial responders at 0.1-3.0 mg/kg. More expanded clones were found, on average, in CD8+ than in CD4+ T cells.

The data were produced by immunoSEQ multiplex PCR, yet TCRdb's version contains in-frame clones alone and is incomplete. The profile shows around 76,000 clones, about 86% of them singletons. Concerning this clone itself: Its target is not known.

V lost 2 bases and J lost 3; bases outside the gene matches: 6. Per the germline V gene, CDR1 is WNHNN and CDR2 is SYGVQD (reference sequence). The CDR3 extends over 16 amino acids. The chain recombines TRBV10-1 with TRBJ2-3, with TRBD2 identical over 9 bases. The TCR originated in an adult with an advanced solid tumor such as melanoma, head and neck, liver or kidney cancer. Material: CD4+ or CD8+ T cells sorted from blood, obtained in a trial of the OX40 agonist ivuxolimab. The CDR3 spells CASSEGVAGATDTQYF. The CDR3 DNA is TGCGCCAGCAGTGAGGGAGTAGCGGGGGCTACAGATACGCAGTATTTT.